The 3 T cell receptor beta chains in this list originate from one sample, sequenced in a study of Graves' ophthalmopathy and Graves' hyperthyroidism. RNA transcripts yielded amplified TCR beta CDR3 regions. Second-round multiplex PCR came after first-round RT-PCR with HTBI primers. TCRdb redid the calling of the multiplex PCR reads with MiXCR, one entry per CDR3 protein. The table shows approximately 500,000 distinct CDR3 sequences, with over 13% occurring only once. Sample: blood. These receptors came from a woman in her twenties or thirties with Graves' ophthalmopathy.

This clonotype came up a few times. The gene calls are TRBV20-1 and TRBJ2-7, with 7 bases that match TRBD1. Trimming cost V 0 bases and J 3 bases; bases outside gene matches: 8. This CDR3 is built from 15 residues. The germline V gene encodes CDR1 DFQATT and CDR2 SNEGSKA (reference sequence). CDR3 nucleotides: TGCAGTGCTAGAGAAGGAGGACAGGCAGGCTACGAGCAGTACTTC. Amino acids: CSAREGGQAGYEQYF.

This clonotype was seen at least ten times. The rearrangement joins TRBV12-3 or TRBV12-4 to TRBJ1-1, with D uncertain. Trimming stripped 6 bases from V and 4 bases from J, with 12 bases between. This CDR3 comprises 13 residues. CDR3 nucleotides: TGTGCCAGCAGCCACCAAGAGAGCACTGAAGCTTTCTTT. Its protein is CASSHQESTEAFF.

This clonotype appeared many times. The J gene is TRBJ1-1, the V gene TRBV6-5, with a possible D match to TRBD1 (5 bases). Trimming cost V 1 base and J 2 bases, with 14 bases left between them. Germline lookup yields CDR1 MNHEY and CDR2 SVGAGI. The CDR3 length is 16 residues. Here the CDR3 reads CASSYFLDSFNTEAFF. The CDR3 DNA sequence: TGTGCCAGCAGTTACTTCCTAGACAGTTTTAACACTGAAGCTTTCTTT.